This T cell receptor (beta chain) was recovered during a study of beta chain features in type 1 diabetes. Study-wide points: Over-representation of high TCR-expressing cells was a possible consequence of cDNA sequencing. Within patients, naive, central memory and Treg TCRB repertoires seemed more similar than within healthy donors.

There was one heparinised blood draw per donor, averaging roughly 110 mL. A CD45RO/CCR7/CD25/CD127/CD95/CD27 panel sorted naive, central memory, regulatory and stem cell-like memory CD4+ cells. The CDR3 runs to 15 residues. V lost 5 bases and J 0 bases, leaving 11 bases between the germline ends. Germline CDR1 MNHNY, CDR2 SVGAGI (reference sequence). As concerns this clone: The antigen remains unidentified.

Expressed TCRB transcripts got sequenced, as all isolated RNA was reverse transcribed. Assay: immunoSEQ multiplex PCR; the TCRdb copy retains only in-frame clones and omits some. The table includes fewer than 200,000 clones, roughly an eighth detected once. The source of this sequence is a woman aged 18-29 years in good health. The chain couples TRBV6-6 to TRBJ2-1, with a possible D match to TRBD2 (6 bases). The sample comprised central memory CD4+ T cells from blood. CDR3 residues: CASSPSVSSYNEQFF. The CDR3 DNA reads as TGTGCCAGCAGTCCTAGCGTCAGCTCCTACAATGAGCAGTTCTTC.